The clone carrying this T cell receptor (beta chain) has more than one count but fewer than ten. Its specificity is not known. V shed 7 bases, J shed 7 bases, and the junction held 8 bases outside the gene matches. Germline assignment: CDR1 SNHLY and CDR2 FYNNEI. The CDR3 runs 14 residues. Whole-study results and caveats: Greatest tumor Treg TCR overlap was with tumor naive CD4+ cells. Tumor memory CD4+ T cell TCR gene usage was found to cluster with blood and lymph node memory CD4+ cells and with lymph node naive CD4+ cells.

Full-length variable regions came from constant-region reverse primers plus semi-nested Nested Universal Primer A PCR. From the 5' RACE reads, TCRdb called clonotypes with MiXCR, one entry per CDR3 protein. The table records tens of thousands of distinct CDR3 sequences, around 27% of them present only once. Tregs were sorted as CD4+CD25+CD127-/low cells. This chain links TRBV2 with TRBJ2-1, with 9 positions matching TRBD2. The source of this sequence is a female donor with breast cancer. The sequencing sample was made of tumor-infiltrating Tregs sorted from the breast tumor. The CDR3 loop reads CASNPSGVLNEQFF. As DNA, the CDR3 is TGTGCCAGCAATCCTAGCGGGGTTTTGAATGAGCAGTTCTTC.